Listed here is a single T cell receptor (beta chain). The antigen remains undetermined. The source of the sample is a study of T-cell memory formation after mild COVID-19. Study-wide results and limits: CD4+ bias marked clones expanding day 15 to 37, unlike balanced contracting clones.

TCRdb independently ran MiXCR on the 5' RACE reads; one entry per CDR3 protein. Among some 150,000 distinct CDR3 sequences, less than 20% were seen once, and the ten largest hold around 2.5%. From germline, CDR1 is GTSNPN and CDR2 SVGIG (reference sequence). Between the trimmed V and J ends, which lost 2 bases and 2 bases, there was a span of 9 bases. The CDR3 is made up of 13 amino acids. The sequence came from an adult woman who had mild COVID-19 (a few samples of this study predate the infection). Cell type and time point are not known. Specimen: PBMCs or a T cell subset sorted from them (not recorded which). This chain uses TRBV30 with TRBJ1-1, with no clear D. CDR3: CAWSTGLNTEAFF. The CDR3 nucleotides are TGTGCCTGGAGTACCGGGCTCAACACTGAAGCTTTCTTT.